This T cell receptor beta chain was recorded in a study of molecular identifiers for immune sequencing clone quantification. Study-wide points: Jurkat TCR RNA spiked in from one cell could reportedly be detected among about a million naive cells. Identical barcode-sharing TCR molecules could lead to underestimated sizes for highly expanded clones.

The germline V and J ends were trimmed by 5 bases and 5 bases, with 5 bases remaining between them. Per germline, CDR1 MGHRA and CDR2 YSYEKL. The length of the CDR3 is 11 residues. For naive CD8 T cells, sorting used the CD8+CD4-CCR7+CD45RA+ phenotype. This clonotype is categorized as medium-sized. Its cognate antigen is unknown. As previously described, bulk TCR libraries were made using listed TCR primers. TCRdb reprocessed the PCR reads via MiXCR and lists one record per CDR3 protein. Found here are roughly 40,000 distinct CDR3 sequences, nearly 25% of them singletons; the top ten hold 0.98%. Sequencing was done on a sample of naive CD8+ T cells from blood, with Jurkat cell RNA spiked in. The subset here: FACS-sorted CD8+CD4-CCR7+CD45RA+ naive T cells. The chain links TRBV4-1 to TRBJ2-3; D ambiguous. This clonotype was sampled from a human donor in good health. Some libraries in this study had Jurkat cell RNA spiked in. The DNA for the CDR3 is TGCGCCAGCAGCACAATAGATACGCAGTATTTT. Amino acid sequence: CASSTIDTQYF.